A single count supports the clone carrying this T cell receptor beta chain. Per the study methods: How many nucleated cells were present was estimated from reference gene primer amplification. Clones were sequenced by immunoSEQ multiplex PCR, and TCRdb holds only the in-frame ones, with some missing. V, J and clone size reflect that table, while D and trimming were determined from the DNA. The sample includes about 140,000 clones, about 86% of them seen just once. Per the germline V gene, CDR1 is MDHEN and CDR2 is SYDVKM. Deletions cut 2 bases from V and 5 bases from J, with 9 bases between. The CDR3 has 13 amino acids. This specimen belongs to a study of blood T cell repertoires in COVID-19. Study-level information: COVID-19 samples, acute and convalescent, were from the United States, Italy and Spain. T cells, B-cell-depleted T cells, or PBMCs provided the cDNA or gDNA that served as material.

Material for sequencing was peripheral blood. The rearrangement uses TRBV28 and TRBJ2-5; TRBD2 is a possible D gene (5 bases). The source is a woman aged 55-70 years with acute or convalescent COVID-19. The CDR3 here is CASSLRGSETQYF. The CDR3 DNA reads TGTGCCAGCAGTTTACGGGGTTCGGAGACCCAGTACTTC.